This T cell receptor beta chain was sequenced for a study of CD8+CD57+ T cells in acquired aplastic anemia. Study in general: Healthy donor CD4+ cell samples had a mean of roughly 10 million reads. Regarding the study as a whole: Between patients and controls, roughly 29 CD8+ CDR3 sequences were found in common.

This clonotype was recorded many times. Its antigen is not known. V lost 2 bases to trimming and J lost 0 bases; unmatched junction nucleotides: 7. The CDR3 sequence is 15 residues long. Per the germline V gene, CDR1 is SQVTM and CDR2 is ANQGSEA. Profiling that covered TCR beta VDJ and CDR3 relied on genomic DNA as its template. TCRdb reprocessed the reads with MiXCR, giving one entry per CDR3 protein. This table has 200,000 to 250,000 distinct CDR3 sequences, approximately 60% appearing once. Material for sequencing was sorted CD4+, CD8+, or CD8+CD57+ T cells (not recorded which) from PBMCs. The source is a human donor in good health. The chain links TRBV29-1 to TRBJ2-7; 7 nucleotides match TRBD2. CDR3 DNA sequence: TGCAGCGTTGAAAACGCGGGAGCTATCTCCTACGAGCAGTACTTC. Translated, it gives CSVENAGAISYEQYF.